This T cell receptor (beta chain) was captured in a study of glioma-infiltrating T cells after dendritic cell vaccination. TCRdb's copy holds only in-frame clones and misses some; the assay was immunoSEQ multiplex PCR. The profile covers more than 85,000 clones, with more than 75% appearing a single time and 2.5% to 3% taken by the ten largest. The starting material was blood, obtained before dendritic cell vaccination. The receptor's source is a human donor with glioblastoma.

The CDR3 region is CASSYSAGPYGYTF. In DNA form, the CDR3 reads TGTGCCAGCAGTTACTCAGCGGGCCCATATGGCTACACCTTC. This chain connects TRBV6-5 to TRBJ1-2; D ambiguous. Germline values: CDR1 MNHEY, CDR2 SVGAGI. Trimming removed 0 bases at V and 5 bases at J, with 10 bases between. The CDR3 extends over 14 amino acids.